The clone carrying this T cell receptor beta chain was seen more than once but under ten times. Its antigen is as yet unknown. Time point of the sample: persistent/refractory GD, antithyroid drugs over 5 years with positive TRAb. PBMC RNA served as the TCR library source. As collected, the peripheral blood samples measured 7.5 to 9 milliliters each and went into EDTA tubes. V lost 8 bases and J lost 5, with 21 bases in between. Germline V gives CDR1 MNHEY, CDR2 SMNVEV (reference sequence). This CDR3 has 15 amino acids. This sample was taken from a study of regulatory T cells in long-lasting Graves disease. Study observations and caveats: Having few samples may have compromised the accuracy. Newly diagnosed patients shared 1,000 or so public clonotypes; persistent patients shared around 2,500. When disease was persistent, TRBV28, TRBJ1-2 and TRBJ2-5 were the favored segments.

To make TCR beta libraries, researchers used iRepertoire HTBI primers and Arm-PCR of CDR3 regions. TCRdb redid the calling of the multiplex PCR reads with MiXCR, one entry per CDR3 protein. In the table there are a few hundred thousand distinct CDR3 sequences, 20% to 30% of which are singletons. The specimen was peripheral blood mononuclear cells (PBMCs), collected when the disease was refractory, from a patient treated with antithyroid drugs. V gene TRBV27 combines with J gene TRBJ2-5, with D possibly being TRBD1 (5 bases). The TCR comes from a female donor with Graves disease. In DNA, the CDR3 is TGTGCCAGCTCCTTTGGGCCAGGGAAAGGGGAGACCCAGTACTTC. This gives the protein CASSFGPGKGETQYF.